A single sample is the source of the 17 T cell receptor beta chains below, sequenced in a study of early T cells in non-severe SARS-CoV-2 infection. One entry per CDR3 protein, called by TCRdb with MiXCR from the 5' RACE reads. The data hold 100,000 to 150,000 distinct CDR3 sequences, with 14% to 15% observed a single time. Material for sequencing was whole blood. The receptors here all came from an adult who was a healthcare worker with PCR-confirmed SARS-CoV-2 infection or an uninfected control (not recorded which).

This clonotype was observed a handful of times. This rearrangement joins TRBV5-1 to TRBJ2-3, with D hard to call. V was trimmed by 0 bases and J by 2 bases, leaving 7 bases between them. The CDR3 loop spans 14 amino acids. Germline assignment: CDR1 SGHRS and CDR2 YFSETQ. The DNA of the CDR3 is TGCGCCAGCAGCTTGGTAGGATTCACAGATACGCAGTATTTT. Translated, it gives CASSLVGFTDTQYF.

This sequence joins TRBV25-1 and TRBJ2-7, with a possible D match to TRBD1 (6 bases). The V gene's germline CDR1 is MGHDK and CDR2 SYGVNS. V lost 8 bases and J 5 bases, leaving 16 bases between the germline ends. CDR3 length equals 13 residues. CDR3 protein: CASWEGGGHEQYF. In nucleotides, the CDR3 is TGTGCCAGCTGGGAAGGTGGGGGCCACGAGCAGTACTTC.

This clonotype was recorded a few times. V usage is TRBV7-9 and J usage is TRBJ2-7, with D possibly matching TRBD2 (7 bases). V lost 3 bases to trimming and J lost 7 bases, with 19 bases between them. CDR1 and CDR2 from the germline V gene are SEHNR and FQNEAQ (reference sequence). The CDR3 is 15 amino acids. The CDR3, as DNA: TGTGCCAGCAGCTTGAGGGGGGGAGCCCCGGTTGAGCAGTACTTC. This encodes CASSLRGGAPVEQYF.

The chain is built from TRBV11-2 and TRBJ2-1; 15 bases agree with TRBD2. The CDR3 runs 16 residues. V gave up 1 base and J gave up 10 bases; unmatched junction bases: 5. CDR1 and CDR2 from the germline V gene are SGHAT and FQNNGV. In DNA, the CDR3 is TGTGCCAGCAGCTTAGTCGGACTAGCGGGGGGGCACGAGCAGTTCTTC. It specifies CASSLVGLAGGHEQFF.

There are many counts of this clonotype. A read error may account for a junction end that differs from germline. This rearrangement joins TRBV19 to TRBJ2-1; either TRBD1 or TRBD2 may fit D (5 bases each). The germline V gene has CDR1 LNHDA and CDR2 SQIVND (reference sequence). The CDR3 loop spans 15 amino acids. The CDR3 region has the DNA TGTGCCAGTAGTGGTGTGGGGGTAGGCTACGATGAGCAGTTCTTC. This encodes CASSGVGVGYDEQFF.

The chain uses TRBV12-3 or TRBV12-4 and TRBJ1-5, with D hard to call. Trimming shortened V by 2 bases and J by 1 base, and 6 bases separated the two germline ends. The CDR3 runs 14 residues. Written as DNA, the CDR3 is TGTGCCAGCAGTTTAAGAGACAGCAATCAGCCCCAGCATTTT. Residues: CASSLRDSNQPQHF.

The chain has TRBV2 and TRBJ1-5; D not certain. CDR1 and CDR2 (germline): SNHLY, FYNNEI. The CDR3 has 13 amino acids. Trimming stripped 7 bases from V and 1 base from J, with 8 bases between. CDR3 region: CASNWGSNQPQHF. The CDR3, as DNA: TGTGCCAGCAATTGGGGAAGCAATCAGCCCCAGCATTTT.

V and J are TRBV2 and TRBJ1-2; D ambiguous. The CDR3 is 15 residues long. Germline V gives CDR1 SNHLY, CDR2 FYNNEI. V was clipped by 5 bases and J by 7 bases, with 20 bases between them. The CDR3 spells CASSLRAATGSGYTF. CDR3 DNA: TGTGCCAGCAGTCTGCGGGCGGCGACCGGATCTGGCTACACCTTC.

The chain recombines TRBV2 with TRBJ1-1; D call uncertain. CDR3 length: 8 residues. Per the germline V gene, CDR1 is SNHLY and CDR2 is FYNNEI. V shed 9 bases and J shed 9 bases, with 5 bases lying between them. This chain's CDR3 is CARGKAFF. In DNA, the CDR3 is TGTGCCAGGGGGAAAGCTTTCTTT.

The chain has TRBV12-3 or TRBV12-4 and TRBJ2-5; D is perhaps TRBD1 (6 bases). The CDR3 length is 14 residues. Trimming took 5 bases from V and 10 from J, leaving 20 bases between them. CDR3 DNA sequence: TGTGCCAGCAGTCTCGGGACATTCCCCGAGGGCCAGTACTTC. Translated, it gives CASSLGTFPEGQYF.

The chain's CDR3 is CASSSERAGPDTQYF. The DNA for the CDR3 is TGTGCCAGCAGCTCCGAGCGAGCGGGCCCAGATACGCAGTATTTT. The chain links TRBV7-2 to TRBJ2-3, with D possibly TRBD2 on 6 matching bases. In germline, CDR1 is SGHTA, CDR2 FQGNSA. The ends were cut back, 4 bases at V and 4 bases at J, with 15 bases in the middle. The CDR3 has 15 amino acids.

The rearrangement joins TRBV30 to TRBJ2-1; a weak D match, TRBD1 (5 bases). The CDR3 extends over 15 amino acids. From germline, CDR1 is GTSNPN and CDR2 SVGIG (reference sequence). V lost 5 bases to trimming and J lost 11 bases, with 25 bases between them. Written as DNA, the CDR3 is TGTGCCTGGGATCCTGAGGACACAGCCCAAGGGAAGCAGTTCTTC. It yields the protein CAWDPEDTAQGKQFF.

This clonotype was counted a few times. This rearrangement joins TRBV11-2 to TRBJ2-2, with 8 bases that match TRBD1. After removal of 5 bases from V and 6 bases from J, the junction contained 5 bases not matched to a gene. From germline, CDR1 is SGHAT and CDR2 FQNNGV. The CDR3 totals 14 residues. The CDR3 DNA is TGTGCCAGCAGCGGACAGGGCCGTCCCGGGGAGCTGTTTTTT. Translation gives CASSGQGRPGELFF.

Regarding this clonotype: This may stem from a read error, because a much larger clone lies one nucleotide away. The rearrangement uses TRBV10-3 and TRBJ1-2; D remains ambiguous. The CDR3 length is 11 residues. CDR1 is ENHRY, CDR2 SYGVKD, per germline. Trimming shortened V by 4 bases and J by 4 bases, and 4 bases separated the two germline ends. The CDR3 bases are TGTGCCATCAGTGGGGGCTATGGCTACACCTTC. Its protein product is CAISGGYGYTF.

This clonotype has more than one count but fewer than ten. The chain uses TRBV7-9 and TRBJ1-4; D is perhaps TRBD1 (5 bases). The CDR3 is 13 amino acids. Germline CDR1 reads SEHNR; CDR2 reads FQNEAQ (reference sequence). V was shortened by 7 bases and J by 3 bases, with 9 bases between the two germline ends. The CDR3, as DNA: TGTGCCAGCACCCTAGGGGCTAATGAAAAACTGTTTTTT. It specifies CASTLGANEKLFF.

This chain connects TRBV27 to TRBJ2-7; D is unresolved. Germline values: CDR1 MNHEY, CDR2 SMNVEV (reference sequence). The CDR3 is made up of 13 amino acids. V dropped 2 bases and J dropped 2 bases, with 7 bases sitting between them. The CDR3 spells CASSLDATYEQYF. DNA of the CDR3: TGTGCCAGCAGTTTAGACGCAACCTACGAGCAGTACTTC.

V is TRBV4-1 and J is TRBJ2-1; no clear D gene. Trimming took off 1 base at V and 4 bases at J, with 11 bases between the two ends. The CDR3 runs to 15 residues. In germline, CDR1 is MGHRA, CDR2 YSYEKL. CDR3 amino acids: CASSQVPKTYNEQFF. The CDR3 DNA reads TGCGCCAGCAGCCAAGTTCCCAAGACTTACAATGAGCAGTTCTTC.